This TCR beta chain is drawn from a study of blood T cell repertoires in COVID-19 (dated by TCRdb to the early 2020s). At the level of the whole study: Recovered participants in ImmuneRACE Cohort 3 were defined as having two consecutive negative NP/OP PCR tests, clearance from a healthcare professional, or resolution of symptoms. Samples from collaborators originated in the United States, Italy and Spain and spanned both the acute and convalescent phases of COVID-19. The material from the prospective study consisted of cDNA or gDNA derived from T cells, B-cell-depleted T cells, or PBMCs. The dataset comprised deeply sampled blood TCRbeta repertoires from subjects exposed to, actively infected with, or recovered from COVID-19. A freely available public database, intended as a resource for researchers studying the immune response to SARS-CoV-2, is where the repertoires were released. The samples were drawn from two sources: the first 160 participants of the ongoing ImmuneRACE study, and fewer than 1,500 subjects contributed by 6 global collaborators. Nearly every sample came with metadata listing a de-identified subject ID, COVID-19 status, age in years and sex. HLA class I and class II types, where available, came from metadata supplied by the sample provider rather than from assay-based typing.

In the prospective study, participants were about 18 to 95 years old, resided in 24 geographic areas of the United States, and were enrolled through a virtual design. In the prospective study, cohorts were assigned on the basis of participant-reported clinical history obtained from a screening survey and a study questionnaire. Each participant in the prospective study had whole blood, serum and a nasopharyngeal or oropharyngeal swab collected by mobile phlebotomists. Participants in the prospective study had the option to provide additional blood draws and questionnaires over an approximately 2-month period. Blood samples from the prospective study were shipped frozen or at room temperature prior to DNA extraction. What the work shows at the level of the full study, not this receptor alone: The amount of clinical and demographic metadata varied by source and participant and was provided uncurated.

Trimming takes 3 bases off V and 4 bases off J; junction bases not matched to a gene: 1. The CDR3, cysteine through phenylalanine, is 13 amino acids long. The sequence is cut down to CDR3 DNA, 39 bases in frame from base 1. Note on this clone: The antigen this receptor binds is unknown. Base-call qualities are not available, and no considerably larger clone is one nucleotide away.

TCRbeta CDR3 regions were amplified from genomic DNA using the immunoSEQ Assay, a bias-controlled multiplex PCR. The authors' pipeline ran thus. Within the assay, amplification of reference gene primers was used to estimate how many nucleated cells each sample contained. Sequence reads were collapsed and filtered to measure the absolute abundance of every unique TCRbeta CDR3 rearrangement. For each sample, productive Simpson clonality was calculated as the square root of Simpson's diversity index across productive rearrangements. The table was pulled from immuneACCESS by TCRdb, which kept in-frame rearrangements only. Such tables lose some clones; where checked, under half of the loss comes from unresolved V genes, and the rest has no known cause. The DNA gave D and trimming, while V, J and clone size come from that table. Across this sample there are about 170,000 clones, with 79% seen only once. The top ten clones comprise around 19% of the sample.

Sequencing was performed on PBMCs or T cells enriched from blood (not recorded which). This clonotype was sampled from a woman between 65 and 79 years old in a cohort exposed to, infected with or recovered from COVID-19 (not recorded which). Recombination connected TRBV12-3 or TRBV12-4 to TRBJ1-2; 8 central bases correspond to TRBD1. In nucleotides, the sequence is TGTGCCAGCAGTTTGGGACAGGCCTATGGCTACACCTTC. Its amino acids are CASSLGQAYGYTF.